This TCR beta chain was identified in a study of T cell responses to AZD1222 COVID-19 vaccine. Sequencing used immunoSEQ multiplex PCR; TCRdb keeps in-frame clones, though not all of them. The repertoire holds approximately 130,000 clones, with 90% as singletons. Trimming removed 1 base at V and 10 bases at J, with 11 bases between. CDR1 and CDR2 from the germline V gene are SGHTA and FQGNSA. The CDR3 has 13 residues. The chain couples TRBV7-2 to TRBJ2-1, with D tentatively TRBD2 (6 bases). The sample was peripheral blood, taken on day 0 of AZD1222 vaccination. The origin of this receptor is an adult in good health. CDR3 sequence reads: CASSLGPSGEQFF. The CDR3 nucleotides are TGTGCCAGCAGCTTAGGGCCCAGCGGGGAGCAGTTCTTC.